These 26 T cell receptor beta chains were all obtained from the same sample, sequenced in a study of spatial heterogeneity in lung cancer. Time point in this sample: sample taken at primary tumor resection. No cell sorting; template was whole RNA from tumor, lung tissue or PBMC. TCRdb re-called the 5' RACE reads with MiXCR, one entry per CDR3 protein. The table shows under 10,000 distinct CDR3 sequences, with roughly 5.9% occurring only once. The source was PBMCs, collected at surgery. The receptors come from a male donor with early-stage non-small cell lung cancer.

The sample holds many counts of this clonotype. The chain combines TRBV7-9 with TRBJ1-6; possibly TRBD1 for D (5 bases). Trimming cost V 5 bases and J 0 bases, with 14 bases left between them. CDR3 length: 17 residues. In germline, CDR1 is SEHNR, CDR2 FQNEAQ (reference sequence). CDR3 in amino acids: CASSPQGRSSYNSPLHF. Here the CDR3 DNA reads TGTGCCAGCAGCCCCCAGGGCAGGAGCTCCTATAATTCACCCCTCCACTTT.

This clonotype was recorded many times. The genes are TRBV20-1 and TRBJ2-3; TRBD2 matches 8 bases. CDR1 DFQATT and CDR2 SNEGSKA come from the germline V gene (reference sequence). CDR3 length equals 14 residues. V dropped 6 bases and J dropped 4; count of bases not matched to a gene: 9. The CDR3 is CSAKPLTSADTQYF. The CDR3 DNA follows: TGCAGTGCCAAACCCCTGACTAGCGCAGATACGCAGTATTTT.

This clonotype has a count of ten or more. The chain joins TRBV6-5 to TRBJ2-3; tentative D call: TRBD2 (6 bases). Germline V lookup: CDR1 MNHEY, CDR2 SVGAGI. The germline V and J ends were trimmed by 7 bases and 9 bases, with 11 bases remaining between them. This CDR3 region has 11 residues. The CDR3 coding sequence is TGTGCCAGCATGACGGGGAGGACGCAGTATTTT. Translation: CASMTGRTQYF.

Many counts were recorded for this clonotype. The junction differs from germline at one of its ends, possibly a read error. The chain combines TRBV5-1 with TRBJ2-7, with 10 bases lining up with TRBD1. Germline CDR1 SGHRS, CDR2 YFSETQ. This CDR3 is 15 amino acids long. CDR3: CASSSTGGISNEQYF. CDR3 DNA sequence: TGCGCCAGCAGCTCGACAGGGGGCATCTCCAACGAGCAGTACTTC.

This clonotype was seen many times. This chain joins TRBV2 and TRBJ2-3; the D gene could be TRBD1 or TRBD2 (6 bases each). This CDR3 contains 12 residues. Trimming removed 11 bases from V and 1 base from J, with 10 bases in between. Germline CDR1 reads SNHLY; CDR2 reads FYNNEI. The CDR3 nucleotides are TGTGCCCACGGGGGCGGCACAGATACGCAGTATTTT. Translated: CAHGGGTDTQYF.

As for this clonotype: A much bigger clone sits one base away, suggesting this may be a read error. The genes are TRBV6-6 and TRBJ1-1; D not resolved. Per germline, CDR1 MNHNY and CDR2 SVGAGI (reference sequence). This CDR3 is built from 14 residues. V gave up 5 bases and J gave up 3 bases, with 13 bases separating them. In DNA, the CDR3 is TGTGCCAGCAGTCCTACTACTGCTGACACTGAAGCTTTCTTT. Translating it yields CASSPTTADTEAFF.

This clonotype was picked up many times. The chain employs TRBV9 and TRBJ1-2, with 7 bases aligning to TRBD1. Losses at the gene ends were 0 bases for V and 2 bases for J; bases not matched to a gene: 4. Germline V gene lookup returns CDR1 SGDLS and CDR2 YYNGEE. The length of the CDR3 is 15 residues. DNA of the CDR3: TGTGCCAGCAGCGTAGTAGAGGGGGCGAACTATGGCTACACCTTC. Its protein is CASSVVEGANYGYTF.

This clonotype was seen repeatedly, ten times or more. The rearrangement uses TRBV29-1 and TRBJ1-1; D possibly corresponds to TRBD1 (5 bases). CDR1 is SQVTM and CDR2 is ANQGSEA in the germline V gene. V dropped 4 bases and J dropped 4 bases, with 13 bases sitting between them. This CDR3 is built from 13 residues. CDR3 nucleotide sequence: TGCAGCGTTGGAGGGGCGGAGGGCACTGAAGCTTTCTTT. Protein product: CSVGGAEGTEAFF. The variable domain in full, completed from reference TRBV29-1 and TRBJ1-1, reads SAVISQKPSRDICQRGTSLTIQCQVDSQVTMMFWYRQQPGQSLTLIATANQGSEATYESGFVIDKFPISRPNLTFSTLTVSNMSPEDSSIYLCSVGGAEGTEAFFGQGTRLTVV.

Turning to this clonotype: One base away lies a much larger clone, so this may be a sequencing read error. The genes are TRBV12-3 or TRBV12-4 and TRBJ2-7, with a possible D match to TRBD2 (6 bases). The V end was cut by 1 base, the J end by 2 bases, with 18 bases between. This CDR3 is built from 17 residues. CDR3 in DNA: TGTGCCAGCAGTTTAGGACCGGGACGGGGGATTCCCTACGAGCAGTACTTC. Amino acid sequence: CASSLGPGRGIPYEQYF.

This clonotype was found many times. V gene TRBV19 combines with J gene TRBJ1-4; no clear D gene. V was trimmed by 1 base and J by 0 bases, leaving 6 bases between them. Germline-derived CDR1 and CDR2 are LNHDA and SQIVND (reference sequence). The CDR3 length is 15 residues. CDR3 sequence: CASSIVTATNEKLFF. The CDR3 bases are TGTGCCAGTAGTATAGTAACAGCAACTAATGAAAAACTGTTTTTT. Filled out from reference TRBV19 and TRBJ1-4, the complete variable domain reads DGGITQSPKYLFRKEGQNVTLSCEQNLNHDAMYWYRQDPGQGLRLIYYSQIVNDFQKGDIAEGYSVSREKKESFPLTVTSAQKNPTAFYLCASSIVTATNEKLFFGSGTQLSVL.

This clonotype was observed at least ten times. The V gene is TRBV5-4, the J gene TRBJ2-5; 8 nucleotides line up with TRBD1. This CDR3 spans 15 amino acids. Trimming at V came to 4 bases and at J to 4 bases, leaving 9 bases not matched to a gene. The V gene's germline CDR1 is SGHNT and CDR2 YYREEE (reference sequence). The CDR3, as DNA: TGTGCCAGCAGCCCGGACAGGGTAGTAGGAGAGACCCAGTACTTC. This codes for CASSPDRVVGETQYF. Looking up the rest from reference TRBV5-4 and TRBJ2-5 gives the full variable domain: ETGVTQSPTHLIKTRGQQVTLRCSSQSGHNTVSWYQQALGQGPQFIFQYYREEENGRGNFPPRFSGLQFPNYSSELNVNALELDDSALYLCASSPDRVVGETQYFGPGTRLLVL.

This clonotype was recorded at least ten times. The CDR3 is CASSSSSLAGGYNEQFF. CDR3 DNA: TGTGCCAGCTCATCCTCTTCTCTAGCGGGGGGATACAATGAGCAGTTCTTC. The chain links TRBV18 to TRBJ2-1, with 11 positions matching TRBD2. CDR1 and CDR2 (germline): KGHSH, LQKENI. The CDR3 contains 17 residues. V trimming: 5 bases; J trimming: 4 bases; junction bases outside the gene matches: 10.

The sample holds many counts of this clonotype. The V and J genes are TRBV10-3 and TRBJ2-3; the match to TRBD1 covers 10 bases. The CDR3 length is 15 residues. The trim removed 7 bases at V and 4 bases at J, leaving 8 bases unmatched. CDR1 and CDR2 (germline): ENHRY, SYGVKD. Here the CDR3 reads CAITSGQGGADTQYF. CDR3 in DNA: TGTGCCATCACCTCCGGACAGGGGGGAGCAGATACGCAGTATTTT.

This clonotype was picked up many times. The gene calls are TRBV29-1 and TRBJ2-2, with D perhaps TRBD1 (6 bases). Looked up from germline, CDR1 is SQVTM and CDR2 is ANQGSEA. V was clipped by 6 bases and J by 7 bases, with 15 bases between them. The CDR3 is made up of 13 amino acids. CDR3 region: CSVNLQGVGELFF. In nucleotides, the CDR3 is TGCAGCGTCAACCTACAGGGCGTCGGGGAGCTGTTTTTT.

This clonotype was seen many times. The gene calls are TRBV29-1 and TRBJ2-1; maybe TRBD2 (5 bases). The CDR3 is 14 amino acids. CDR1 and CDR2 (germline): SQVTM, ANQGSEA. The V end was cut by 4 bases, the J end by 7 bases, with 17 bases between. The CDR3 coding sequence is TGCAGCGTTGTTTTCGGGAACCACCCGAATGAGCAGTTCTTC. The encoded protein is CSVVFGNHPNEQFF.

This clonotype has a count of ten or more. The rearrangement joins TRBV28 to TRBJ2-7, with a weak D call TRBD1 (6 bases). The CDR3 consists of 17 residues. The germline CDR1 and CDR2 sequences are MDHEN and SYDVKM. Trimming stripped 8 bases from V and 0 bases from J, with 23 bases between. The CDR3, as DNA: TGTGCCAGCCGTCCCCCCCTTGGACAGATCGACTCCTACGAGCAGTACTTC. It specifies CASRPPLGQIDSYEQYF.

This clonotype was counted many times. The chain recombines TRBV23-1 with TRBJ2-1; D remains ambiguous. TRBV23-1 is classed as an ORF, of uncertain function. Trimming shortened V by 4 bases and J by 8 bases, and 18 bases separated the two germline ends. There are 15 residues in the CDR3. For the CDR3, the DNA is TGCGCCAGCAGTCTCAAGGGCCTACAGTGCCATGAGCAGTTCTTC. Translation: CASSLKGLQCHEQFF.

This clonotype was counted many times. Since the CDR3 does not end with the conserved phenylalanine or tryptophan, this likely comes from a read error. Because the CDR3's place on the DNA is in doubt, the DNA is left out and the CDR3 is given as listed by TCRdb. The V call is TRBV5-4, the J call TRBJ1-1; the D call TRBD1 from the table was never checked on the DNA. Both ends counted, the CDR3 spans 13 residues. Germline V CDR1 and CDR2: SGHNT, YYREEE (reference sequence). The CDR3: CASSSEGGPPLRL.

This clonotype was recorded many times. This rearrangement joins TRBV11-2 to TRBJ1-5; tentative D call: TRBD1 (5 bases). CDR3 size: 15 residues. Germline loops: CDR1 SGHAT, CDR2 FQNNGV. V lost 5 bases and J 2 bases, leaving 13 bases between the germline ends. CDR3 protein: CASSRDLGGNQPQHF. Here the CDR3 DNA reads TGTGCCAGCAGCCGAGATCTAGGGGGCAATCAGCCCCAGCATTTT.

This clonotype appeared many times. The chain has TRBV7-6 and TRBJ2-1; 8 bases align to TRBD2. The junction had 14 bases not matched to a gene; V was cut back by 5 bases and J by 8 bases. The CDR3 consists of 16 residues. Germline V gene lookup returns CDR1 SGHVS and CDR2 FNYEAQ. This CDR3 is CASSLRTSSSPDEQFF. CDR3 sequence (DNA): TGTGCCAGCAGCCTCCGGACTAGCTCGTCCCCAGATGAGCAGTTCTTC.

In this sample, this clonotype turned up a few times. This sequence joins TRBV20-1 and TRBJ2-4; D is ambiguous. The CDR3 runs 14 residues. Trimming removed 2 bases at V and 0 bases at J, with 8 bases between. The germline V gene has CDR1 DFQATT and CDR2 SNEGSKA (reference sequence). The CDR3: CSARTRLAKNIQYF. CDR3 nucleotide sequence: TGCAGTGCTAGAACGAGACTAGCCAAAAACATTCAGTACTTC.

At least ten counts were recorded for this clonotype. The chain uses TRBV2 and TRBJ2-1; the D is unclear. The CDR3 contains 12 residues. V dropped 5 bases and J dropped 6 bases, with 8 bases sitting between them. The germline CDR1 and CDR2 sequences are SNHLY and FYNNEI. The CDR3 sequence is CASSSFFNEQFF. CDR3 DNA: TGTGCCAGCAGTAGCTTTTTCAATGAGCAGTTCTTC.

This clonotype was seen many times. The rearrangement uses TRBV19 and TRBJ1-5, with a weak D call TRBD1 (6 bases). The V gene's germline CDR1 is LNHDA and CDR2 SQIVND (reference sequence). The CDR3 contains 15 residues. Trimming cost V 5 bases and J 2 bases, with 13 bases left between them. The CDR3 sequence is CASSSQTGGNQPQHF. CDR3 sequence (DNA): TGTGCCAGTAGTTCCCAGACAGGTGGCAATCAGCCCCAGCATTTT. Supplemented by reference TRBV19 and TRBJ1-5, the full variable domain reads DGGITQSPKYLFRKEGQNVTLSCEQNLNHDAMYWYRQDPGQGLRLIYYSQIVNDFQKGDIAEGYSVSREKKESFPLTVTSAQKNPTAFYLCASSSQTGGNQPQHFGDGTRLSIL.

The rearrangement joins TRBV2 to TRBJ2-5; TRBD2 aligns across 10 bases. V was clipped by 6 bases and J by 1 base; unmatched bases: 2. This CDR3 contains 14 residues. Germline lookup yields CDR1 SNHLY and CDR2 FYNNEI. This chain's CDR3 is CASSVAGGQETQYF. Here the CDR3 DNA reads TGTGCCAGCAGCGTAGCGGGGGGCCAAGAGACCCAGTACTTC. Drawing the rest from reference TRBV2 and TRBJ2-5, the complete variable domain is EPEVTQTPSHQVTQMGQEVILRCVPISNHLYFYWYRQILGQKVEFLVSFYNNEISEKSEIFDDQFSVERPDGSNFTLKIRSTKLEDSAMYFCASSVAGGQETQYFGPGTRLLVL.

This clonotype was observed at least ten times. CDR3 sequence reads: CSARIVGQFQFYGYTF. CDR3 nucleotide sequence: TGCAGTGCTAGAATAGTAGGACAGTTCCAGTTCTATGGCTACACCTTC. The rearrangement uses TRBV20-1 and TRBJ1-2, with D tentatively TRBD1 (6 bases). V was trimmed by 2 bases and J by 4 bases, leaving 20 bases between them. The CDR3 is made up of 16 amino acids. CDR1 and CDR2 (germline): DFQATT, SNEGSKA (reference sequence).

This clonotype showed up many times. The chain employs TRBV6-5 and TRBJ2-3; perhaps TRBD1 as D (6 bases). Per germline, CDR1 MNHEY and CDR2 SVGAGI. V lost 1 base and J lost 6, with 14 bases in between. The CDR3 has 15 residues. CDR3: CASSYYGPQGDTQYF. CDR3 bases: TGTGCCAGCAGTTACTATGGCCCTCAGGGGGATACGCAGTATTTT.